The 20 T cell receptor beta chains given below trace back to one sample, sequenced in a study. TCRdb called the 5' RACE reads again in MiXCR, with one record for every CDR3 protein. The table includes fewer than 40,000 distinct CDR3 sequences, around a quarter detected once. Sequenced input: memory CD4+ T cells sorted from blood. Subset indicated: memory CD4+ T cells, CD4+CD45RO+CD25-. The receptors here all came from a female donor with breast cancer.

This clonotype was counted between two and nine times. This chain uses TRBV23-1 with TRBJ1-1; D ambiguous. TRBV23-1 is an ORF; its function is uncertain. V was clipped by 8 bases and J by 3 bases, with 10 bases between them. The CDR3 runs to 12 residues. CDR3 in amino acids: CASRAGYTEAFF. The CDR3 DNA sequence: TGCGCCAGCCGGGCGGGGTACACTGAAGCTTTCTTT.

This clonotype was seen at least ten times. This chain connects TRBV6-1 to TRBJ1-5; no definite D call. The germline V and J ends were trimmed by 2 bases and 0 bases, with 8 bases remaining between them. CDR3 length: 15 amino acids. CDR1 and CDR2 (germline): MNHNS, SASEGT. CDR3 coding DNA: TGTGCCAGCAGTGAAACCGTTTATAGCAATCAGCCCCAGCATTTT. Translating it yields CASSETVYSNQPQHF.

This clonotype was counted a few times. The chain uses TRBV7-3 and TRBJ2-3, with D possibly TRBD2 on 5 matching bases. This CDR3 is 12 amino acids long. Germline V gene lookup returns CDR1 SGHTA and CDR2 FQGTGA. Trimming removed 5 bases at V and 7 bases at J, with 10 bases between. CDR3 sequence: CASSREGYTQYF. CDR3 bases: TGTGCCAGCAGCCGAGAGGGTTATACGCAGTATTTT.

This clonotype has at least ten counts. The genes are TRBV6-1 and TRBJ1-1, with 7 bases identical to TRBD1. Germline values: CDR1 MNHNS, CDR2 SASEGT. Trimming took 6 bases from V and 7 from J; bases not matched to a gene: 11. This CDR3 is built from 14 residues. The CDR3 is CASRTAGGGNEAFF. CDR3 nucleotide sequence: TGTGCCAGCAGGACCGCAGGGGGGGGGAATGAAGCTTTCTTT.

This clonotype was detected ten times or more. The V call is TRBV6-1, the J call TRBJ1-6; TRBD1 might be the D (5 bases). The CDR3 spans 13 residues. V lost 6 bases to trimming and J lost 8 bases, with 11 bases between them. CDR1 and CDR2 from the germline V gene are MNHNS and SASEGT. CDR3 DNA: TGTGCCAGCAGGGACATCAGAGATTCACCCCTCCACTTT. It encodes CASRDIRDSPLHF.

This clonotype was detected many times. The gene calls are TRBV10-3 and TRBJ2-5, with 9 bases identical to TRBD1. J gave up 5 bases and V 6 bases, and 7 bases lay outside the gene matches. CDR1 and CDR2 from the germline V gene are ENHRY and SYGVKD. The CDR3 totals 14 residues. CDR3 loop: CAIRAGTGMETQYF. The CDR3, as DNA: TGTGCCATCAGGGCCGGGACAGGGATGGAGACCCAGTACTTC.

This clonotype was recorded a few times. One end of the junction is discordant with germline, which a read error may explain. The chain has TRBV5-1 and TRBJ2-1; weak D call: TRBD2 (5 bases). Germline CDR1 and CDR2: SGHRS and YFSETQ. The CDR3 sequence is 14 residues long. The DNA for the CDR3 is TGCGCCAGCTCCCCGTCGGACTCCAACAATGAGCAGTTCTTC. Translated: CASSPSDSNNEQFF.

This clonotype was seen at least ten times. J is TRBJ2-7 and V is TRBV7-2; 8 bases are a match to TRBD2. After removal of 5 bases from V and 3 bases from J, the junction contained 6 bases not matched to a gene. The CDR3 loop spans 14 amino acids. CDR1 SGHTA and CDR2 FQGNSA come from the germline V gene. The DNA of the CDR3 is TGTGCCAGCAGCCTAGAAAGCGGGAGCTACGAGCAGTACTTC. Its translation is CASSLESGSYEQYF.

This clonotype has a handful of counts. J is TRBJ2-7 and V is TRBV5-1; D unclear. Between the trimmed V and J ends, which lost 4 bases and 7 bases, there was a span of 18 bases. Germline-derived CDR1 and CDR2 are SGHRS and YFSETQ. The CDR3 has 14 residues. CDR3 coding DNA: TGCGCCAGCAGCGCGTTGGTGGACCACATTGAGCAGTACTTC. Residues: CASSALVDHIEQYF.

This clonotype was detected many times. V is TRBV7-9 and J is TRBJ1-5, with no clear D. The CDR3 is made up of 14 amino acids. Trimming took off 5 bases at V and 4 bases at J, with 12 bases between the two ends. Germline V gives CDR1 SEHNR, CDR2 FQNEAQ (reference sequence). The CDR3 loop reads CASSGSGPNQPQHF. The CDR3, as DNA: TGTGCCAGCAGCGGTTCGGGCCCTAATCAGCCCCAGCATTTT.

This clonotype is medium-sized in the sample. For the CDR3, the DNA is TGTGCCAGCAGCGTAGGTGGGAGCTACGAGCAGTACTTC. This gives the protein CASSVGGSYEQYF. The chain is built from TRBV9 and TRBJ2-7, with D perhaps TRBD2 (5 bases). Germline lookup yields CDR1 SGDLS and CDR2 YYNGEE. The CDR3 is 13 amino acids. V was shortened by 0 bases and J by 3 bases, with 7 bases between the two germline ends.

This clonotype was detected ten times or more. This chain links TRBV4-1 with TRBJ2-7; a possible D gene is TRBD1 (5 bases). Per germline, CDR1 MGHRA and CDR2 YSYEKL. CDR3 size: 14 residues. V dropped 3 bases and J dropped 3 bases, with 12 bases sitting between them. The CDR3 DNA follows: TGCGCCAGCAGCCAGAAGACAGCCAACTACGAGCAGTACTTC. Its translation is CASSQKTANYEQYF.

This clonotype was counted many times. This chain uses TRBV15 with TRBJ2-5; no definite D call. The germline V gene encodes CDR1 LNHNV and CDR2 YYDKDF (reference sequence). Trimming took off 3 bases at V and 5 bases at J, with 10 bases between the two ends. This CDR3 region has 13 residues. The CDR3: CATSSWPGETQYF. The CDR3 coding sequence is TGTGCCACCAGCAGTTGGCCGGGTGAGACCCAGTACTTC.

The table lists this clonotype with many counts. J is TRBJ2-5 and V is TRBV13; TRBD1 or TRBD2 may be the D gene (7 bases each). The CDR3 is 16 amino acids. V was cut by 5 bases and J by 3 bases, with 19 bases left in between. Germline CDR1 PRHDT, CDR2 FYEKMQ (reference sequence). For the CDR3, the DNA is TGTGCCAGCAGCCCCAGCGGGGACAGTAGGGAAGAGACCCAGTACTTC. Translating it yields CASSPSGDSREETQYF.

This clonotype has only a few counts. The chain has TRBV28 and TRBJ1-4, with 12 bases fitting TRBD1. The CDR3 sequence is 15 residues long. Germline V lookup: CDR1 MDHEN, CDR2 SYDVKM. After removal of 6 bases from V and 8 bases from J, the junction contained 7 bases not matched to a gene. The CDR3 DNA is TGTGCCAGCAGCTCCGGGACAGGGGGCGTAGAAAAACTGTTTTTT. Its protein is CASSSGTGGVEKLFF.

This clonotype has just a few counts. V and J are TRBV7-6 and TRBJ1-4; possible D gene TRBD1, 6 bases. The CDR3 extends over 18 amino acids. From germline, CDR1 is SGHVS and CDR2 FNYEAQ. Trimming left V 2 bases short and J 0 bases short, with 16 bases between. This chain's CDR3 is CASSLTGTTSPTNEKLFF. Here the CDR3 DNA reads TGTGCCAGCAGCTTAACCGGGACAACTTCCCCAACTAATGAAAAACTGTTTTTT.

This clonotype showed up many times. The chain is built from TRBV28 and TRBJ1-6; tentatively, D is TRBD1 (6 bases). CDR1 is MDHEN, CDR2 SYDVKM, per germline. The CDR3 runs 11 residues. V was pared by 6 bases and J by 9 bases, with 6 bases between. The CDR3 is CASRDSSPLHF. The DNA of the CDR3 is TGTGCCAGCAGGGACAGTTCACCCCTCCACTTT.

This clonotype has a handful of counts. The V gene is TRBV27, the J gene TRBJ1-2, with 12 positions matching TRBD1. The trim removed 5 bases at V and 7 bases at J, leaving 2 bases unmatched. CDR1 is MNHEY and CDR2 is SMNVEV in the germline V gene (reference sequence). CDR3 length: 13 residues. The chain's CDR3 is CASSRGQGAGYTF. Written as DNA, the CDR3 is TGTGCCAGCAGTAGGGGACAGGGGGCTGGCTACACCTTC.

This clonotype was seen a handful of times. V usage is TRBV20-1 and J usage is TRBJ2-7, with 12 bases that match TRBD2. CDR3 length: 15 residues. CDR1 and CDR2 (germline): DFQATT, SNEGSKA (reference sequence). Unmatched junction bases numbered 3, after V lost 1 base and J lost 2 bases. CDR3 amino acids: CSARAPSGGAYEQYF. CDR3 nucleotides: TGCAGTGCTAGAGCCCCTAGCGGGGGGGCCTACGAGCAGTACTTC.

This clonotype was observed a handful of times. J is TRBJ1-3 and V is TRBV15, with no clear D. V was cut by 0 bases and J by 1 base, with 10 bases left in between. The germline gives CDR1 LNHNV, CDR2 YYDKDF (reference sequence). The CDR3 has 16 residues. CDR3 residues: CATSRDRGVSGNTIYF. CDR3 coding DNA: TGTGCCACCAGCAGAGATCGTGGGGTTTCTGGAAACACCATATATTTT.